This T cell receptor beta chain was identified in a study of blood T cell repertoires in COVID-19. Assay used: immunoSEQ multiplex PCR; TCRdb lists only in-frame clones, some missing. Of approximately 250,000 clones in the sample, under 90% are singletons; the top ten hold around 3.9%. The sample taken for sequencing was PBMCs or T cells enriched from blood (not recorded which). This clonotype was obtained from a man under 40 with acute COVID-19.

The CDR3 coding sequence is TGCGCCAGCAGCCAAGCCCCGCGGAGCAGACAGGGGAACACTGAAGCTTTCTTT. Translation: CASSQAPRSRQGNTEAFF. The gene calls are TRBV4-1 and TRBJ1-1, with 7 bases fitting TRBD1. The CDR3 runs 18 residues. V shed 1 base and J 1 base; nucleotides not matched to a gene: 12. Germline assignment: CDR1 MGHRA and CDR2 YSYEKL.